The 30 T cell receptor beta chains below come from one sample, sequenced in a study of beta chain features in type 1 diabetes. Reverse transcribing all isolated RNA meant expressed TCRB transcripts were sequenced. Method: immunoSEQ multiplex PCR; TCRdb's copy keeps in-frame clones and lacks some. This sample has around 250,000 clones; roughly 13% occur once, and the top ten carry 0.015% to 0.02%. Study-wide results and limits: Shortening of TCRB CDR3s, moderate but significant, appeared in all four CD4+ subsets of Type 1 diabetes patients.

Their recognized antigens are unknown. The sample was naive CD4+ T cells from blood. The receptors were gathered from a man aged 25 to 45 with type 1 diabetes.

V and J are TRBV7-2 and TRBJ2-5, with TRBD1 identical over 7 bases. Looked up from germline, CDR1 is SGHTA and CDR2 is FQGNSA. Germline trimming cut 2 bases from V and 5 bases from J; bases unmatched to any gene: 8. This CDR3 comprises 15 residues. The CDR3 region has the DNA TGTGCCAGCAGCTTAACCCGACAGGGTGGGGAGACCCAGTACTTC. Its translation: CASSLTRQGGETQYF. Looking up the rest from reference TRBV7-2 and TRBJ2-5 gives the full variable domain: GAGVSQSPSNKVTEKGKDVELRCDPISGHTALYWYRQSLGQGLEFLIYFQGNSAPDKSGLPSDRFSAERTGGSVSTLTIQRTQQEDSAVYLCASSLTRQGGETQYFGPGTRLLVL.

V usage is TRBV6-6 and J usage is TRBJ2-3; TRBD2 matches 12 bases. The germline CDR1 and CDR2 sequences are MNHNY and SVGAGI (reference sequence). The CDR3 has 16 residues. V lost 5 bases, J lost 2 bases, and 5 bases stayed unmatched. The CDR3 nucleotides read TGTGCCAGCAGTCCGACTAGCGGGGGCCTCACAGATACGCAGTATTTT. Protein product: CASSPTSGGLTDTQYF.

The table lists this clone with a few counts. V and J are TRBV4-1 and TRBJ2-1; 11 bases line up with TRBD2. The V and J ends lost 0 bases and 2 bases, in that order; junction bases with no gene match: 6. The germline V gene encodes CDR1 MGHRA and CDR2 YSYEKL. This CDR3 is built from 18 residues. The CDR3 nucleotides are TGCGCCAGCAGCCAAGATCGTGATAGCGGGAGGGCCTACAATGAGCAGTTCTTC. This encodes CASSQDRDSGRAYNEQFF.

The V gene is TRBV7-2, the J gene TRBJ1-1; tentative D call: TRBD1 (6 bases). In germline, CDR1 is SGHTA, CDR2 FQGNSA. CDR3 length: 12 residues. V lost 4 bases and J lost 7, with 10 bases in between. The CDR3 nucleotides read TGTGCCAGCAGCTCGCAGGGGATTGAAGCTTTCTTT. Translated, it gives CASSSQGIEAFF.

This clone was counted between two and nine times. The rearrangement joins TRBV21-1 to TRBJ2-3; TRBD2 is the table's D call, not checked against the DNA. TRBV21-1 is an annotated pseudogene. The CDR3 extends over 18 amino acids. The CDR3 spells CASSKWVSSGGKRVTQYF. CDR3 in DNA: TGTGCCAGCAGCAAATGGGTCTCTAGCGGGGGGAAAAGAGTGACGCAGTATTTT.

The chain uses TRBV5-1 and TRBJ2-7; 11 bases align to TRBD1. This CDR3 region has 13 residues. Germline CDR1 and CDR2: SGHRS and YFSETQ. The V segment lost 7 bases and the J segment 6 bases; nucleotides outside the gene matches: 6. The CDR3 loop reads CASEYGTGGEQYF. The CDR3 DNA sequence: TGCGCCAGCGAGTACGGGACAGGGGGCGAGCAGTACTTC. Together with reference TRBV5-1 and TRBJ2-7, the CDR3 gives the full variable domain: KAGVTQTPRYLIKTRGQQVTLSCSPISGHRSVSWYQQTPGQGLQFLFEYFSETQRNKGNFPGRFSGRQFSNSRSEMNVSTLELGDSALYLCASEYGTGGEQYFGPGTRLTVT.

This clone was seen a few times. This chain joins TRBV5-1 and TRBJ2-3; 7 bases are a match to TRBD1. The germline V gene encodes CDR1 SGHRS and CDR2 YFSETQ. This CDR3 is 15 amino acids long. V was clipped by 4 bases and J by 1 base; unmatched bases: 6. CDR3 in amino acids: CASSLVGTGTDTQYF. For the CDR3, the DNA is TGCGCCAGCAGCCTAGTCGGGACAGGCACAGATACGCAGTATTTT.

This clone turned up a few times. This chain uses TRBV19 with TRBJ2-5, with a tentative D call TRBD1 (5 bases). The length of the CDR3 is 12 residues. Between the trimmed V and J ends, which lost 8 bases and 5 bases, there was a span of 12 bases. The V gene's germline CDR1 is LNHDA and CDR2 SQIVND (reference sequence). For the CDR3, the DNA is TGTGCCAGTGGCAGGGCCTTGGAGACCCAGTACTTC. This codes for CASGRALETQYF.

V gene TRBV19 combines with J gene TRBJ2-5; 8 bases are shared with TRBD1. The CDR3 has 15 amino acids. Per germline, CDR1 LNHDA and CDR2 SQIVND (reference sequence). The V segment lost 8 bases and the J segment 4 bases; nucleotides outside the gene matches: 12. The CDR3 spells CASGSQGALRETQYF. Written as DNA, the CDR3 is TGTGCCAGTGGGAGTCAGGGGGCGCTGAGAGAGACCCAGTACTTC.

This clone was found a few times. Other DNA variants within this sample encode the same CDR3. V usage is TRBV5-1 and J usage is TRBJ2-7, with TRBD2 matching over 8 bases. The germline CDR1 and CDR2 sequences are SGHRS and YFSETQ. The CDR3 length is 15 residues. Trimming at V came to 0 bases and at J to 0 bases, leaving 2 bases not matched to a gene. The CDR3, as DNA: TGCGCCAGCAGCTTGGACACTAGCGGCTCCTACGAGCAGTACTTC. It encodes CASSLDTSGSYEQYF.

CDR3 loop: CASSLVGSSGNTIYF. The CDR3 region has the DNA TGTGCCAGCAGCTTAGTTGGCAGCTCTGGAAACACCATATATTTT. J is TRBJ1-3 and V is TRBV7-9; D is unresolved. Trimming stripped 1 base from V and 0 bases from J, with 7 bases between. This CDR3 contains 15 residues. Per germline, CDR1 SEHNR and CDR2 FQNEAQ (reference sequence). Variable domain in full (rest from reference TRBV7-9 and TRBJ1-3): DTGVSQNPRHKITKRGQNVTFRCDPISEHNRLYWYRQTLGQGPEFLTYFQNEAQLEKSRLLSDRFSAERPKGSFSTLEIQRTEQGDSAMYLCASSLVGSSGNTIYFGEGSWLTVV.

This clone has a single count. This chain connects TRBV6-5 to TRBJ1-1, with unresolved D. V was pared by 2 bases and J by 4 bases, with 14 bases between. The CDR3 consists of 15 residues. Germline V CDR1 and CDR2: MNHEY, SVGAGI. The DNA of the CDR3 is TGTGCCAGCAGTTACGTGAGGGTCCCGGGCACTGAAGCTTTCTTT. Translation: CASSYVRVPGTEAFF.

This clone appeared a few times. This chain links TRBV19 with TRBJ2-7; D gene uncertain. CDR3 length equals 13 residues. With 4 bases removed from V and 6 bases from J, the gap between germline ends came to 13 bases. CDR1 and CDR2 from the germline V gene are LNHDA and SQIVND (reference sequence). The CDR3 DNA reads TGTGCCAGTAGTACCCGCATGAGGAGCGAGCAGTACTTC. Translating it yields CASSTRMRSEQYF.

The J gene is TRBJ1-2, the V gene TRBV30, with 8 bases lining up with TRBD1. The CDR3 totals 13 residues. Germline trimming cut 1 base from V and 6 bases from J; bases unmatched to any gene: 4. The germline gives CDR1 GTSNPN, CDR2 SVGIG (reference sequence). CDR3 DNA: TGTGCCTGGAGTGAGAACAGGGGGAATGGCTACACCTTC. Translating gives CAWSENRGNGYTF. Supplemented by reference TRBV30 and TRBJ1-2, the full variable domain reads SQTIHQWPATLVQPVGSPLSLECTVEGTSNPNLYWYRQAAGRGLQLLFYSVGIGQISSEVPQNLSASRPQDRQFILSSKKLLLSDSGFYLCAWSENRGNGYTFGSGTRLTVV.

The rearrangement links TRBV5-4 to TRBJ2-7, with D perhaps TRBD2 (5 bases). V was clipped by 3 bases and J by 2 bases, with 9 bases between them. CDR1 and CDR2 (germline): SGHNT, YYREEE (reference sequence). The CDR3 spans 13 residues. The CDR3 DNA reads TGTGCCAGCAGCTCCACCGGGACCTACGAGCAGTACTTC. Residues: CASSSTGTYEQYF.

This clone was seen only a few times. This rearrangement joins TRBV5-4 to TRBJ1-1; TRBD1 is a possible D gene (6 bases). Germline-derived CDR1 and CDR2 are SGHNT and YYREEE (reference sequence). This CDR3 is built from 15 residues. The V end was cut by 4 bases, the J end by 0 bases, with 13 bases between. The CDR3 nucleotides read TGTGCCAGCAGCCGTCCCGGACAGCTGAACACTGAAGCTTTCTTT. This sequence encodes CASSRPGQLNTEAFF.

The rearrangement joins TRBV30 to TRBJ2-1; TRBD2 matches at 11 bases. J gave up 5 bases and V 2 bases, and 8 bases lay outside the gene matches. This CDR3 has 16 amino acids. Per germline, CDR1 GTSNPN and CDR2 SVGIG (reference sequence). The CDR3 region is CAWSPTSGSSHNEQFF. Written as DNA, the CDR3 is TGTGCCTGGAGTCCCACTAGCGGGAGTTCCCACAATGAGCAGTTCTTC.

The chain employs TRBV5-1 and TRBJ2-3; TRBD2 is a possible D gene (6 bases). Trimming left V 4 bases short and J 1 base short, with 13 bases between. The CDR3 has 15 amino acids. CDR1 and CDR2 (germline): SGHRS, YFSETQ. The chain's CDR3 is CASSPRDQRTDTQYF. DNA of the CDR3: TGCGCCAGCAGCCCGCGGGACCAACGCACAGATACGCAGTATTTT.

V is TRBV15 and J is TRBJ2-7; 9 bases agree with TRBD1. Germline V CDR1 and CDR2: LNHNV, YYDKDF (reference sequence). The CDR3 extends over 16 amino acids. With 0 bases clipped from V and 4 bases from J, the junction kept 7 bases outside the gene matches. CDR3 residues: CATSRDLSGTGYEQYF. The CDR3 coding sequence is TGTGCCACCAGCAGAGATCTATCCGGGACAGGGTACGAGCAGTACTTC.

V usage is TRBV5-4 and J usage is TRBJ1-5, with 9 nucleotides matching TRBD1. Germline V gives CDR1 SGHNT, CDR2 YYREEE (reference sequence). J lost 4 bases, V lost 4 bases, and 3 bases had no gene match. This CDR3 has 14 amino acids. CDR3 in DNA: TGTGCCAGCAGCCCGGGGACAGGGAATCAGCCCCAGCATTTT. Residues: CASSPGTGNQPQHF.

This clone was counted only a few times. The chain uses TRBV6-1 and TRBJ2-1, with 7 bases fitting TRBD1. Germline CDR1 reads MNHNS; CDR2 reads SASEGT. Germline trimming cut 7 bases from V and 3 bases from J; bases unmatched to any gene: 6. The CDR3 spans 14 residues. The CDR3 DNA reads TGTGCCAGCACTGCCGGACAGGTCTACAATGAGCAGTTCTTC. Translated: CASTAGQVYNEQFF.

The V and J genes are TRBV30 and TRBJ1-5; 9 bases map to TRBD1. CDR1 and CDR2 (germline): GTSNPN, SVGIG (reference sequence). V gave up 2 bases and J gave up 5 bases; unmatched junction bases: 1. CDR3 length: 13 amino acids. The DNA for the CDR3 is TGTGCCTGGAGTCGGACAGGGGATCAGCCCCAGCATTTT. This translates into CAWSRTGDQPQHF.

This clone was detected only a few times. The gene calls are TRBV9 and TRBJ2-3, with 7 positions matching TRBD1. CDR3 size: 13 residues. Unmatched junction bases numbered 3, after V lost 4 bases and J lost 4 bases. Germline V CDR1 and CDR2: SGDLS, YYNGEE. DNA for the CDR3: TGTGCCAGCAGCACCCAGGGGGCAGATACGCAGTATTTT. Amino acid sequence: CASSTQGADTQYF.

The chain has TRBV5-1 and TRBJ2-3, with TRBD2 as a possible D gene (6 bases). The ends were cut back, 3 bases at V and 0 bases at J, with 11 bases in the middle. The CDR3 length is 15 residues. From germline, CDR1 is SGHRS and CDR2 YFSETQ. DNA of the CDR3: TGCGCCAGCAGCTCGGACGGGACTAGCACAGATACGCAGTATTTT. The encoded protein is CASSSDGTSTDTQYF.

This clone appeared a few times. The chain employs TRBV27 and TRBJ1-4; 8 positions match TRBD1. This CDR3 spans 17 amino acids. Trimming at V came to 5 bases and at J to 8 bases, leaving 16 bases not matched to a gene. Germline CDR1 reads MNHEY; CDR2 reads SMNVEV (reference sequence). CDR3 sequence reads: CASSHSFSATGGEKLFF. The CDR3 DNA reads as TGTGCCAGCAGTCATTCCTTCTCCGCCACAGGGGGAGAAAAACTGTTTTTT.

This clone was seen only a few times. This chain links TRBV30 with TRBJ1-2; a possible D gene is TRBD1 (6 bases). This CDR3 is 14 amino acids long. V lost 3 bases, J lost 4 bases, and 15 bases lay in between. CDR1 is GTSNPN, CDR2 SVGIG, per germline (reference sequence). The CDR3 loop reads CAWRPQGRGYGYTF. The CDR3 bases are TGTGCCTGGAGACCCCAGGGGCGCGGCTATGGCTACACCTTC.

This clone appeared a few times. This chain links TRBV5-1 with TRBJ1-1; 8 bases map to TRBD1. V lost 0 bases to trimming and J lost 4 bases; unmatched junction nucleotides: 11. Germline loops: CDR1 SGHRS, CDR2 YFSETQ. This CDR3 region has 17 residues. The CDR3 loop is CASSLGSRTGFGTEAFF. The CDR3 nucleotides read TGCGCCAGCAGCTTGGGGAGCCGGACAGGGTTCGGCACTGAAGCTTTCTTT.

The V and J genes are TRBV5-1 and TRBJ2-1; maybe TRBD2 (6 bases). The germline V and J ends were trimmed by 5 bases and 6 bases, with 9 bases remaining between them. This CDR3 spans 12 amino acids. The germline V gene encodes CDR1 SGHRS and CDR2 YFSETQ. CDR3 nucleotides: TGCGCCAGCAGATCGGAGGGCAATGAGCAGTTCTTC. It encodes CASRSEGNEQFF.

The chain has TRBV19 and TRBJ2-2; TRBD2 matches 7 bases. V lost 8 bases to trimming and J lost 6 bases; unmatched junction nucleotides: 6. CDR3 length equals 13 residues. Germline V gene sequence: CDR1 LNHDA, CDR2 SQIVND (reference sequence). The CDR3 region is CASRFAGAGELFF. CDR3 coding DNA: TGTGCCAGTCGGTTTGCGGGGGCCGGGGAGCTGTTTTTT.

V is TRBV12-5 and J is TRBJ2-1; D call uncertain. V was cut by 2 bases and J by 4 bases, with 12 bases left in between. The germline CDR1 and CDR2 sequences are LGHNT and FRNRAP. The CDR3 has 15 residues. CDR3 sequence reads: CASGLSTSNYNEQFF. In DNA, the CDR3 is TGTGCTAGTGGTTTGTCAACAAGTAATTACAATGAGCAGTTCTTC.